This entry features one TCR beta chain sequence. Its antigen specificity is not known. Base quality data are lacking; no much larger clone is found one base away. V drops 4 bases and J drops 0 bases, leaving 12 bases in between. From its cysteine to its phenylalanine, the CDR3 spans 16 amino acids. CDR3 DNA only is kept here, 48 bases in frame from base 1. Via the germline V gene, CDR1 is LGHNA and CDR2 YSLEER. Receptor amplification or capture employed the immunoSEQ multiplex PCR assay. Adaptive Biotechnology amplified CDR3 regions from genomic DNA with a two-step multiplex PCR that controlled for amplification bias. In the first PCR, primers covered every V and J gene segment, and in the second PCR, barcodes and Illumina adapters were added. An Illumina instrument was used to sequence the CDR3 libraries. The original methods were these. The analysis drew on both the pipelines supplied by the vendor and custom analysis of the raw data in R/Bioconductor running R version 3.3.0. Clonality, which ranges from 0 to 1, was calculated as the inverse of the normalised Shannon entropy across all productive clones. High-frequency clones were defined as the share of the repertoire occupied by the top 100 clones, with only clones passing a 95% confidence test being retained. Repertoire diversity was measured with the Simpson index, and overlap between samples was measured with the Morisita-Horn index. TCRdb stores this immuneACCESS table with in-frame sequences only. Part of the clones is absent; in the studies checked, under half of the shortfall reflects unresolved V genes, and no reason is known for the rest. The V and J calls and clone size come from that table; D and trimming were worked out from the DNA. The sample records roughly 17,000 clones, about 92% of which are singletons. Jointly, the top ten make up 6% to 8% of the sample.

The time point label on this specimen signifies: inflamed ileum from the surgical specimen. To be eligible, patients had to be adults with ileal or ileocolonic Crohn's disease and an indication for ileocolonic resection. Before DNA extraction, whole ileal mucosal biopsies were kept frozen at -80 degrees C. Genomic DNA was extracted from frozen whole biopsies using a TRizol-based method and was quantified with a NanoDrop 2000 spectrophotometer. The data originate from a study of T cell repertoires in ileal Crohn's disease (dated by TCRdb to about 2019). Concerning the study at large: The median duration of disease was approximately 8.3 years, and at the time of surgery less than 40% of patients were active smokers. Every patient underwent surgery because of a complication, which was stricturing disease in around 61% and penetrating disease in about 40%. Roughly half of the patients were given postoperative therapy, with around 11 receiving thiopurines and around 18 receiving anti-TNF agents. M0 samples consisted of biopsies taken from the inflamed part of the ileum in the surgical resection specimen. For commercial TCRB immunosequencing, 400 to 550 nanograms of biopsy DNA were submitted for each sample. The TCR repertoire was analysed in fewer than 65 patients with Crohn's disease drawn from a prospective multicentre cohort. Running in parallel with the study was a multicentre cohort set up to find predictors of early endoscopic recurrence following ileocolonic resection. Endoscopic postoperative recurrence was defined as a Rutgeerts score above i0. A total of about 170 mucosal samples from 57 patients were sequenced, collected from several sites on the surgical specimen and at postoperative endoscopy.

On the study overall, not on this receptor specifically: Compared with non-smokers, patients who were active smokers at surgery showed a significantly higher proportion of clonal expansions (25.9% vs 17.9%, p=0.02). Endoscopic recurrence was found to be associated with higher high-frequency clone percentages at surgery, and recurrence was observed in all patients with clonality above 26.8% (18/57). More high-frequency clones were carried by sorted CD8 T cells than by CD4 T cells, suggesting that mucosal expansions were mainly CD8. Mucosal CD4 and CD8 T cells were sorted and sequenced only in a subgroup of patients, the size of which was not stated.

The source is an adult with Crohn's disease. The sequence joins TRBV4-3 to TRBJ1-4; no D gene can be assigned with confidence. Sequencing used ileal tissue. The CDR3 in this case is CASSPGTFATNEKLFF. The DNA sequence is as follows: TGCGCCAGCAGCCCCGGCACTTTTGCAACTAATGAAAAACTGTTTTTT.